This section outlines one T cell receptor beta chain sequence together with its context. What it binds is not known. These data belong to a study of T cells after yellow fever vaccination. The CDR3 is 15 residues long. In germline, CDR1 is SGHTA, CDR2 FQGNSA. The V gene lost 1 base and the J gene lost 0 bases, with 9 bases spanning the gap. TCRdb passed the 5' RACE reads through MiXCR, listing each CDR3 protein once. The sample yields about 340,000 distinct CDR3 sequences, 9.5% to 15% seen once. Study-level findings and limits: Primary-vaccination clones mostly resurfaced post-booster (96% CD4, roughly 90% CD8).

The source of this sequence is a young man who received the YFV17D yellow fever vaccine. This chain uses TRBV7-2 with TRBJ1-1, with D hard to call. Specimen: CD4+ T cells sorted from PBMCs, collected 15 days after the yellow fever booster vaccination. CDR3 coding DNA: TGTGCCAGCAGCTTAGGGGTCAGATTGAACACTGAAGCTTTCTTT. Translating it yields CASSLGVRLNTEAFF.